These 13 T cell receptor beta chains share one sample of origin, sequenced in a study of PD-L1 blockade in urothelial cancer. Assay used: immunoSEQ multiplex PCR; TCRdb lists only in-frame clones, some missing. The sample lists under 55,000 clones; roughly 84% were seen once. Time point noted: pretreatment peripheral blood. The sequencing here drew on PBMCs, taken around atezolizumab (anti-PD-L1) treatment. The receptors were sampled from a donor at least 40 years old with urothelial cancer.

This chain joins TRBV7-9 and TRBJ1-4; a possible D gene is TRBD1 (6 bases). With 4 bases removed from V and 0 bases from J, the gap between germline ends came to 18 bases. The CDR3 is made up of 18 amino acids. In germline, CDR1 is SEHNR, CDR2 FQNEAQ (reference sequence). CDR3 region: CASSSQLGGPATNEKLFF. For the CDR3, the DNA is TGTGCCAGCAGCTCGCAGCTCGGGGGGCCGGCAACTAATGAAAAACTGTTTTTT. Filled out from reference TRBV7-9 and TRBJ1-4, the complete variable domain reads DTGVSQNPRHKITKRGQNVTFRCDPISEHNRLYWYRQTLGQGPEFLTYFQNEAQLEKSRLLSDRFSAERPKGSFSTLEIQRTEQGDSAMYLCASSSQLGGPATNEKLFFGSGTQLSVL.

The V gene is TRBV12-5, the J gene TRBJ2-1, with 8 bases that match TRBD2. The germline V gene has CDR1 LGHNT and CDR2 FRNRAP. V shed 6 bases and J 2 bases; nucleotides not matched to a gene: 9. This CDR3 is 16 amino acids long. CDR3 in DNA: TGTGCTAGTGGGCCCCTCTGGCGGGAGGCCTACAATGAGCAGTTCTTC. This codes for CASGPLWREAYNEQFF.

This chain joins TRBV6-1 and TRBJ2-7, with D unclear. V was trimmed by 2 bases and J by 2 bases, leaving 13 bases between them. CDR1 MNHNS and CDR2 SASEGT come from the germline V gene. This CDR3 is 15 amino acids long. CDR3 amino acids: CASSERQALTYEQYF. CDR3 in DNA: TGTGCCAGCAGTGAACGGCAGGCCCTGACCTACGAGCAGTACTTC.

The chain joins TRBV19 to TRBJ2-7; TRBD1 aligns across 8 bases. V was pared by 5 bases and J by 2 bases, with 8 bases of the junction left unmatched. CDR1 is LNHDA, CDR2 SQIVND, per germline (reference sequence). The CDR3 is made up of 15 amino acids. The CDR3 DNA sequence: TGTGCCAGTAGTTCCCAGGACAGGGAGCCCTACGAGCAGTACTTC. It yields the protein CASSSQDREPYEQYF.

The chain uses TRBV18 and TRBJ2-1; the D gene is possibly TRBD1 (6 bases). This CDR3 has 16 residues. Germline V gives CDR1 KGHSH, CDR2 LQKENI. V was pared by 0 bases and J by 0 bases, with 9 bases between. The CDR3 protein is CASSPPGRGSYNEQFF. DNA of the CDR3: TGTGCCAGCTCACCACCCGGCAGGGGCTCCTACAATGAGCAGTTCTTC.

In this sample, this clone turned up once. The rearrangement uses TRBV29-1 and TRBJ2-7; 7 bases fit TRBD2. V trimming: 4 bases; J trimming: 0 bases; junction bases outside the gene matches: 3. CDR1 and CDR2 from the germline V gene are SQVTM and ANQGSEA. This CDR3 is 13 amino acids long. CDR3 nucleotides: TGCAGCGTTGGGGGGGGGAACTCCTACGAGCAGTACTTC. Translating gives CSVGGGNSYEQYF.

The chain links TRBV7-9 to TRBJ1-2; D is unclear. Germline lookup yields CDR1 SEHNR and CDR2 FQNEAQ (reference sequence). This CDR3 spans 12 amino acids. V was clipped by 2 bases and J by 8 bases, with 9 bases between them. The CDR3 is CASSLNGVGYTF. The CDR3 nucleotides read TGTGCCAGCAGCTTAAACGGGGTAGGCTACACCTTC.

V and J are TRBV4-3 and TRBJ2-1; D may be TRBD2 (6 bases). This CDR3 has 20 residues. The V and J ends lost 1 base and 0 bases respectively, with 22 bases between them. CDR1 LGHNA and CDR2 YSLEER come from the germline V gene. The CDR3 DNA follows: TGCGCCAGCAGCCAAGTAGTACTATGGGCTAGCGTTAGCTCCTACAATGAGCAGTTCTTC. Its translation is CASSQVVLWASVSSYNEQFF.

The CDR3 DNA reads TGTGCCATCAGTGAGTTGGGGCCGAGCAATCAGCCCCAGCATTTT. Protein product: CAISELGPSNQPQHF. V gene TRBV10-3 combines with J gene TRBJ1-5, with D perhaps TRBD1 (5 bases). Germline V gene data show CDR1 as ENHRY and CDR2 as SYGVKD. The CDR3 spans 15 residues. Trimming took 1 base from V and 1 from J, leaving 8 bases between them.

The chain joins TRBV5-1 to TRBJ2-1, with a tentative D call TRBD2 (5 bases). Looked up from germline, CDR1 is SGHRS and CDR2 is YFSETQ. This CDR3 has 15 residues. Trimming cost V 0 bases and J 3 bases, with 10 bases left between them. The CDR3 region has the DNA TGCGCCAGCAGCTTGGAGGTCGGGGTCTACAATGAGCAGTTCTTC. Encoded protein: CASSLEVGVYNEQFF.

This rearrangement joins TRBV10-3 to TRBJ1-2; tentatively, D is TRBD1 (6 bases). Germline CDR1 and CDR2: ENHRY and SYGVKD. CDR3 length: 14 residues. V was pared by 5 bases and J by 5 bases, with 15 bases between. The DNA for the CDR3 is TGTGCCATCAGTAAAAACAGGGTAAGTTATGGCTACACCTTC. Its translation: CAISKNRVSYGYTF.

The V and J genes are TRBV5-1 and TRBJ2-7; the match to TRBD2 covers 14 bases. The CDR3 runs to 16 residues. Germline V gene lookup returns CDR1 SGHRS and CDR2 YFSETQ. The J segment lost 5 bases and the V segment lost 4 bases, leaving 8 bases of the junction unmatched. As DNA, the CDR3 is TGCGCCAGCAGCGCCCGACTAGCGGGAGGGCGGGACGAGCAGTACTTC. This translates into CASSARLAGGRDEQYF.

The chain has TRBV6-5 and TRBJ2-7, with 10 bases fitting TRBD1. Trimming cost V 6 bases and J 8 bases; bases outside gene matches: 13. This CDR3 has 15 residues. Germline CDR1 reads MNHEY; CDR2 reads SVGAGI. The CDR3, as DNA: TGTGCCAGCAGCCGGCGGACAGGGGGTACCCCCCAGCAGTACTTC. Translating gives CASSRRTGGTPQQYF.